This T cell receptor beta chain was captured by sequencing in a study of T cell responses to AZD1222 COVID-19 vaccine. In the case of this clone: The antigen is not known.

Study-wide results and limits: An increase in Spike-specific TCR breadth and depth was observed after two AZD1222 doses. Females made up more of the donors, who were largely white British, and clonal diversity may have come out too low. All repertoire sampling was performed exclusively after the peak T cell response. Vaccine-related CD4 TCRs covered spike, predominating at 160-218 and 743-854.

The table came from immunoSEQ multiplex PCR; TCRdb's copy has only in-frame clones and leaves some out. This sample has roughly 140,000 clones, with 80% to 85% found just once. This TCR derives from an adult in good health. This sample comprised peripheral blood, obtained on day 0 of MenACWY control vaccination.

The CDR3 nucleotides are TGTGCCACCAGTGGCGGGGGAGAAGTCGGTGAGCAGTTCTTC. This gives the protein CATSGGGEVGEQFF. The chain carries TRBV24-1 and TRBJ2-1; 7 nucleotides line up with TRBD2. The length of the CDR3 is 14 residues. Germline V gives CDR1 KGHDR, CDR2 SFDVKD. V trimming: 5 bases; J trimming: 9 bases; junction bases outside the gene matches: 9.